The source of this T cell receptor beta chain is a study of T cells in Graves' hyperthyroidism and ophthalmopathy. The CDR3 runs to 13 residues. Germline CDR1 and CDR2: DFQATT and SNEGSKA (reference sequence). The source material, RNA transcripts, was used to amplify TCR beta CDR3 regions. Initially, a first-round RT-PCR of the TCR CDR3 employed the HTBI primer set. TCRdb reprocessed the multiplex PCR reads via MiXCR and lists one record per CDR3 protein. The data contain about 52,000 distinct CDR3 sequences, 48% of them singletons. This chain joins TRBV20-1 and TRBJ2-1; D possibly matches TRBD1 or TRBD2 (6 bases each). Sequenced sample: blood. This clonotype was obtained from a woman aged 50 to 65 with Graves' ophthalmopathy. Here the CDR3 reads CNAPYHGGDEQFF. CDR3 coding DNA: TGCAATGCCCCCTATCACGGGGGCGATGAGCAGTTCTTC.